The 26 T cell receptor beta chains below come from one sample, sequenced in a study of blood T cells in healthy people across ages. A second PCR, run for about 6 to 12 cycles, used a sample-barcoded 5' primer plus a J-beta primer mix. TCRdb processed the 5' RACE reads anew with MiXCR; each CDR3 protein has one entry. The sample has about 780,000 distinct CDR3 sequences, roughly 24% seen once; the top ten hold approximately 2.9%. This sample was also put to use in a study of T cells of mothers and their children.

The sequenced sample was blood. The source of these receptors is a boy aged 10-17 years in good health.

The chain is built from TRBV7-2 and TRBJ2-2; D is unresolved. The germline V gene has CDR1 SGHTA and CDR2 FQGNSA. V lost 3 bases and J lost 3, with 5 bases in between. This CDR3 contains 13 residues. The CDR3 DNA is TGTGCCAGCAGCTTTCAACACACCGGGGAGCTGTTTTTT. Its translation is CASSFQHTGELFF.

In its sample, this clonotype was seen a few times. The gene calls are TRBV6-5 and TRBJ2-3, with D maybe TRBD1 (5 bases). The germline V and J ends were trimmed by 0 bases and 4 bases, with 11 bases remaining between them. This CDR3 contains 15 residues. Germline V CDR1 and CDR2: MNHEY, SVGAGI. The CDR3 is CASSYSLKGADTQYF. DNA of the CDR3: TGTGCCAGCAGTTACTCACTCAAAGGGGCAGATACGCAGTATTTT.

This clonotype has just one count. This chain connects TRBV20-1 to TRBJ1-2; tentatively, D is TRBD1 (6 bases). This CDR3 contains 13 residues. Trimming left V 6 bases short and J 6 bases short, with 17 bases between. CDR1 is DFQATT and CDR2 is SNEGSKA in the germline V gene (reference sequence). This CDR3 is CSAGTGNIHGYTF. The CDR3 coding sequence is TGCAGTGCCGGTACAGGGAACATCCATGGCTACACCTTC.

The J gene is TRBJ2-3, the V gene TRBV4-1, with D possibly matching TRBD2 (5 bases). CDR3 length: 17 amino acids. Trimming pared 0 bases from V and 2 bases from J, leaving 15 bases between. Germline-derived CDR1 and CDR2 are MGHRA and YSYEKL. The CDR3 here is CASSQDYPGSYTDTQYF. CDR3 DNA: TGCGCCAGCAGCCAAGATTATCCGGGGTCCTACACAGATACGCAGTATTTT.

This clonotype was seen a handful of times. This rearrangement joins TRBV10-3 to TRBJ1-5; 10 nucleotides align to TRBD1. Germline V gene sequence: CDR1 ENHRY, CDR2 SYGVKD. The CDR3 extends over 13 amino acids. The V segment lost 7 bases and the J segment 7 bases; nucleotides outside the gene matches: 4. CDR3 sequence (DNA): TGTGCCATCACTCCGGGACAGGGGCAGCCCCAGCATTTT. Its protein is CAITPGQGQPQHF.

The V and J genes are TRBV15 and TRBJ1-1; D is possibly TRBD1 (6 bases). Deletions cut 5 bases from V and 3 bases from J, with 13 bases between. Germline lookup yields CDR1 LNHNV and CDR2 YYDKDF (reference sequence). CDR3 size: 14 residues. CDR3 loop: CATSPTGRDTEAFF. The CDR3 DNA follows: TGTGCCACCAGCCCTACAGGGAGGGACACTGAAGCTTTCTTT.

The rearrangement links TRBV19 to TRBJ1-1; D gene unclear. CDR1 is LNHDA, CDR2 SQIVND, per germline (reference sequence). V gave up 5 bases and J gave up 5 bases, with 12 bases separating them. The length of the CDR3 is 13 residues. CDR3 sequence: CASSLKTETEAFF. CDR3 bases: TGTGCCAGTAGTTTAAAGACGGAAACTGAAGCTTTCTTT.

This clonotype has only a few counts. The V call is TRBV18, the J call TRBJ1-5; weak D call: TRBD1 (6 bases). Germline values: CDR1 KGHSH, CDR2 LQKENI. Trimming removed 6 bases at V and 2 bases at J, with 14 bases between. This CDR3 has 15 residues. The CDR3 sequence: CASSPTGKGNQPQHF. The CDR3 DNA follows: TGTGCCAGCTCGCCCACAGGGAAAGGCAATCAGCCCCAGCATTTT. Combining the CDR3 with reference TRBV18 and TRBJ1-5 gives the whole variable domain NAGVMQNPRHLVRRRGQEARLRCSPMKGHSHVYWYRQLPEEGLKFMVYLQKENIIDESGMPKERFSAEFPKEGPSILRIQQVVRGDSAAYFCASSPTGKGNQPQHFGDGTRLSIL.

V gene TRBV13 combines with J gene TRBJ1-4; tentatively, D is TRBD1 (5 bases). The CDR3 runs 15 residues. Germline CDR1 PRHDT, CDR2 FYEKMQ (reference sequence). V dropped 5 bases and J dropped 4 bases, with 14 bases sitting between them. As DNA, the CDR3 is TGTGCCAGCAGCGCGGGACGGGGGATTAATGAAAAACTGTTTTTT. Protein sequence: CASSAGRGINEKLFF.

This clonotype was counted between two and nine times. The chain joins TRBV29-1 to TRBJ2-5; TRBD1 matches 7 bases. Unmatched junction bases numbered 4, after V lost 5 bases and J lost 1 base. Germline V CDR1 and CDR2: SQVTM, ANQGSEA. CDR3 size: 13 residues. This CDR3 reads CSVRDSSQETQYF. DNA for the CDR3: TGCAGCGTTCGGGACAGCTCCCAAGAGACCCAGTACTTC. Full variable domain (remainder filled in from reference TRBV29-1 and TRBJ2-5): SAVISQKPSRDICQRGTSLTIQCQVDSQVTMMFWYRQQPGQSLTLIATANQGSEATYESGFVIDKFPISRPNLTFSTLTVSNMSPEDSSIYLCSVRDSSQETQYFGPGTRLLVL.

The chain is built from TRBV7-9 and TRBJ2-7; perhaps TRBD1 as D (5 bases). V was trimmed by 4 bases and J by 5 bases, leaving 15 bases between them. The CDR3 spans 14 residues. The germline CDR1 and CDR2 sequences are SEHNR and FQNEAQ (reference sequence). In DNA form, the CDR3 reads TGTGCCAGCAGCTCTCGGACGGAAGGGGACGAGCAGTACTTC. It yields the protein CASSSRTEGDEQYF. The entire variable domain, with the rest obtained from reference TRBV7-9 and TRBJ2-7, is as follows: DTGVSQNPRHKITKRGQNVTFRCDPISEHNRLYWYRQTLGQGPEFLTYFQNEAQLEKSRLLSDRFSAERPKGSFSTLEIQRTEQGDSAMYLCASSSRTEGDEQYFGPGTRLTVT.

The gene calls are TRBV6-1 and TRBJ2-5; 9 bases match TRBD1. V was clipped by 0 bases and J by 5 bases; unmatched bases: 10. In germline, CDR1 is MNHNS, CDR2 SASEGT. This CDR3 comprises 17 residues. As DNA, the CDR3 is TGTGCCAGCAGTGAAGCCTGGGGACAGGGACGGAGGGAGACCCAGTACTTC. This codes for CASSEAWGQGRRETQYF.

This chain connects TRBV6-6 to TRBJ2-3, with 7 bases identical to TRBD2. V shed 2 bases and J 3 bases; nucleotides not matched to a gene: 8. The CDR3 totals 16 residues. CDR1 is MNHNY, CDR2 SVGAGI, per germline (reference sequence). In DNA form, the CDR3 reads TGTGCCAGCAGTTACACCCCGGGACTAACAACAGATACGCAGTATTTT. It codes for CASSYTPGLTTDTQYF.

Concerning this clonotype: Sequence at one end of the junction differs from germline and may be a read error. This chain connects TRBV5-5 to TRBJ2-3, with D possibly matching TRBD1 (5 bases). The CDR3 length is 14 residues. Germline values: CDR1 SGHKS, CDR2 YYEKEE (reference sequence). As DNA, the CDR3 is TGTGCCCGCAGCCAGGACACCCACGGAGATACGCAGTATTTT. It is translated as CARSQDTHGDTQYF.

V gene TRBV18 combines with J gene TRBJ2-5; 8 bases are shared with TRBD1. Per germline, CDR1 KGHSH and CDR2 LQKENI. This CDR3 is built from 14 residues. The trim removed 3 bases at V and 10 bases at J, leaving 10 bases unmatched. This chain's CDR3 is CASSPDRVRDDQYF. The CDR3 bases are TGTGCCAGCTCACCGGACAGGGTCAGAGATGACCAGTACTTC.

There are a few counts of this clonotype. J is TRBJ1-2 and V is TRBV12-3 or TRBV12-4; perhaps TRBD1 as D (5 bases). V shed 3 bases and J shed 7 bases, with 24 bases lying between them. This CDR3 comprises 17 residues. The CDR3 here is CASSFGAGGELGTGYTF. CDR3 in DNA: TGTGCCAGCAGTTTCGGGGCTGGGGGAGAGCTGGGGACTGGCTACACCTTC.

This rearrangement joins TRBV12-3 or TRBV12-4 to TRBJ1-1; D is undetermined. The CDR3 is made up of 14 amino acids. V dropped 6 bases and J dropped 1 base, with 12 bases sitting between them. The DNA for the CDR3 is TGTGCCAGCAGCAACTCCGGAGGGAACACTGAAGCTTTCTTT. This sequence encodes CASSNSGGNTEAFF.

This clonotype was observed a handful of times. This chain uses TRBV20-1 with TRBJ2-5; D unclear. Germline assignment: CDR1 DFQATT and CDR2 SNEGSKA (reference sequence). The CDR3 totals 13 residues. Trimming took 0 bases from V and 4 from J, leaving 9 bases between them. The CDR3 region is CSAREGMTETQYF. Written as DNA, the CDR3 is TGCAGTGCTAGAGAGGGGATGACAGAGACCCAGTACTTC.

The rearrangement links TRBV5-1 to TRBJ2-5; D ambiguous. Trimming stripped 1 base from V and 4 bases from J, with 14 bases between. CDR3 length: 15 residues. CDR1 is SGHRS, CDR2 YFSETQ, per germline. The CDR3 DNA reads as TGCGCCAGCAGCTTGACGGCGGTATTTGGAGAGACCCAGTACTTC. Protein product: CASSLTAVFGETQYF. Complete variable domain (other parts from reference TRBV5-1 and TRBJ2-5): KAGVTQTPRYLIKTRGQQVTLSCSPISGHRSVSWYQQTPGQGLQFLFEYFSETQRNKGNFPGRFSGRQFSNSRSEMNVSTLELGDSALYLCASSLTAVFGETQYFGPGTRLLVL.

This clonotype was counted between two and nine times. The rearrangement joins TRBV7-3 to TRBJ2-2; D might be TRBD1 or TRBD2, each matching 6 bases. CDR1 SGHTA and CDR2 FQGTGA come from the germline V gene. V was cut by 5 bases and J by 8 bases, with 15 bases left in between. CDR3 size: 14 residues. CDR3 loop: CASSPTGAEGELFF. CDR3 coding DNA: TGTGCCAGCAGCCCCACGGGGGCCGAGGGGGAGCTGTTTTTT.

This clonotype was detected a few times. The chain recombines TRBV5-5 with TRBJ1-1, with D unresolved. The V gene's germline CDR1 is SGHKS and CDR2 YYEKEE (reference sequence). V was cut by 8 bases and J by 5 bases, with 19 bases left in between. CDR3 length equals 14 residues. CDR3 DNA sequence: TGTGCCAGTAGCCCCGGAGAAAGCAGGACTGAAGCTTTCTTT. Protein: CASSPGESRTEAFF.

The CDR3 region is CASSYSYGGEKLFF. The CDR3 DNA follows: TGTGCCAGCAGTTACTCGTACGGGGGAGAAAAACTGTTTTTT. The chain links TRBV6-5 to TRBJ1-4, with a tentative D call TRBD1 (5 bases). The CDR3 is 14 residues long. The germline CDR1 and CDR2 sequences are MNHEY and SVGAGI. Trimming left V 0 bases short and J 8 bases short, with 10 bases between.

This sequence joins TRBV6-5 and TRBJ1-4; no clear D. The length of the CDR3 is 15 residues. Trimming cost V 5 bases and J 8 bases, with 18 bases left between them. Germline values: CDR1 MNHEY, CDR2 SVGAGI. CDR3 sequence: CASSASPTDREKLFF. The CDR3 region has the DNA TGTGCCAGCAGTGCGAGTCCCACGGATAGAGAAAAACTGTTTTTT.

Concerning this clonotype itself: The junction does not match germline at one end; this may be a read error. The chain recombines TRBV27 with TRBJ2-1, with 9 bases lining up with TRBD2. The CDR3 runs to 16 residues. Germline CDR1 reads MNHEY; CDR2 reads SMNVEV (reference sequence). The CDR3 DNA reads TGTACCAGCAGTTTCCCAGCGGGGGGCCCGTTGAATGAGCAGTTCTTC. Translated: CTSSFPAGGPLNEQFF.

The chain couples TRBV10-3 to TRBJ2-7; 8 bases align to TRBD1. V gave up 8 bases and J gave up 5 bases; unmatched junction bases: 8. Germline values: CDR1 ENHRY, CDR2 SYGVKD. This CDR3 has 13 amino acids. CDR3 sequence: CAIGDRTLDEQYF. For the CDR3, the DNA is TGTGCCATCGGGGACAGGACCCTCGACGAGCAGTACTTC.

The J gene is TRBJ2-7, the V gene TRBV6-1; D not resolved. Per germline, CDR1 MNHNS and CDR2 SASEGT. Trimming cost V 5 bases and J 8 bases, with 22 bases left between them. This CDR3 is built from 15 residues. CDR3 sequence: CASSSRTAALSQQYF. The CDR3 nucleotides read TGTGCCAGCAGTTCCCGGACCGCCGCCCTCTCGCAGCAGTACTTC.